Listed below are T cell receptor beta chains from one sample, sequenced in a study of shared clonotypes between healthy human individuals. Method: immunoSEQ multiplex PCR; TCRdb's copy keeps in-frame clones and lacks some. The data contain about 1.1 million clones, roughly 80% of them singletons. The sample taken for sequencing was memory CD4+ T cells from PBMCs. These receptors were collected from a man aged 18 to 30 in good health. Some clones in this sample may be carry-over from other donors' samples. Each CDR3 is given with its conserved first and last residue. A D gene is named only where the DNA matches it firmly. Some rows mark clone size as missing; the rest say once, few, many or name a class of expanded clone.

NA TRBJ2-7 TRBV25-1 13 TRBD1 CASSGRGPWEQYF TGTGCCAGCAGTGGCAGGGGGCCATGGGAGCAGTACTTC
NA TRBJ2-2 TRBV28 14 NA CASSGGRASGELFF TGTGCCAGCAGTGGGGGGCGGGCCTCCGGGGAGCTGTTTTTT
NA TRBJ2-7 TRBV28 12 NA CASRTSKNEQYF TGTGCCAGCAGGACCTCTAAGAACGAGCAGTACTTC
once TRBJ1-1 TRBV30 12 NA CAWSPRSTEAFF TGTGCCTGGAGTCCCCGGTCCACTGAAGCTTTCTTT
many TRBJ2-7 TRBV5-6 14 NA CASSPGEFASEQYF TGTGCCAGCAGCCCCGGGGAGTTTGCCTCCGAGCAGTACTTC
NA TRBJ1-5 TRBV5-1 13 TRBD1 CASSLDRGKPQHF TGCGCCAGCAGCTTGGACAGGGGGAAGCCCCAGCATTTT
NA TRBJ1-6 TRBV10-1 15 NA CASSEFAERSSPLHF TGCGCCAGCAGTGAGTTCGCTGAAAGGTCCTCACCCCTCCACTTT
NA TRBJ1-1 TRBV10-1 16 NA CASSEVPGLKKVEAFF TGCGCCAGCAGTGAGGTCCCGGGCCTAAAGAAGGTTGAAGCTTTCTTT
NA TRBJ2-6 TRBV2 15 NA CASRAQGSGANVLTF TGTGCCAGCAGAGCACAGGGCTCTGGGGCCAACGTCCTGACTTTC
few TRBJ2-5 TRBV11-2 14 NA CASSFTRGTETQYF TGTGCCAGCAGCTTTACACGGGGGACGGAGACCCAGTACTTC
few TRBJ2-1 TRBV5-1 16 TRBD1 CASMDRGQRRVDEQFF TGCGCCAGTATGGACAGGGGGCAACGTAGGGTGGATGAGCAGTTCTTC
NA TRBJ2-5 TRBV27 18 TRBD2 CASRRYGLAGSGGETQYF TGTGCCAGCAGACGCTACGGACTAGCGGGTTCAGGGGGGGAGACCCAGTACTTC
NA TRBJ1-2 TRBV4-2 14 NA CASSQERDVYGYTF TGTGCCAGCAGCCAAGAAAGGGACGTCTATGGCTACACCTTC
NA TRBJ2-7 TRBV5-1 13 TRBD2 CASSLGRANEQYF TGCGCCAGCAGCCTGGGGAGGGCGAACGAGCAGTACTTC
NA TRBJ2-3 TRBV11-3 15 NA CASSLGSGSTDTQYF TGTGCCAGCAGCTTAGGAAGCGGAAGCACAGATACGCAGTATTTT
NA TRBJ1-1 TRBV7-9 18 TRBD1 CASSLGFRGQRVNTEAFF TGTGCCAGCAGCTTAGGGTTCAGGGGGCAAAGGGTGAACACTGAAGCTTTCTTT
NA TRBJ1-1 TRBV6-1 15 NA CANSLVYGEVAEAFF TGTGCCAACAGCCTAGTTTACGGGGAGGTCGCTGAAGCTTTCTTT
few TRBJ1-5 TRBV9 14 NA CASSHAGAGQPQHF TGTGCCAGCAGCCATGCGGGGGCTGGGCAGCCCCAGCATTTT
NA TRBJ1-2 TRBV28 15 NA CASSSPGSGGYGYTF TGTGCCAGCAGTTCCCCTGGGAGCGGTGGCTATGGCTACACCTTC
NA TRBJ1-2 TRBV6-6 15 NA CASSFQGTSNYGYTF TGTGCCAGCAGTTTTCAGGGAACTTCCAACTATGGCTACACCTTC
NA TRBJ2-1 TRBV27 17 NA CASSLLLGQASYNEQFF TGTGCCAGCAGTTTATTGTTAGGGCAGGCCTCCTACAATGAGCAGTTCTTC
NA TRBJ1-3 TRBV13 16 NA CASSLLRRYSGNTIYF TGTGCCAGCAGTCTCCTCAGACGATACTCTGGAAACACCATATATTTT